This TCR beta chain appears in the sequencing data of a study of cytomegalovirus exposure and HLA in healthy donors. Germline V CDR1 and CDR2: SGHRS, YFSETQ. V was pared by 4 bases and J by 5 bases, with 16 bases between. The CDR3 is 14 amino acids. This clone is a singleton in its sample. PCR primers comprised 60 Vbeta and 13 Jbeta primers. Assay used: immunoSEQ multiplex PCR; TCRdb lists only in-frame clones, some missing. The sample includes about 280,000 clones, about 90% seen only once; the top ten take about 2.3%. The sample taken for sequencing was PBMCs. The origin of this receptor is a woman aged 18-29 years in good health and CMV-seronegative. The chain couples TRBV5-1 to TRBJ2-7; maybe TRBD1 (6 bases). The CDR3 nucleotides are TGCGCCAGCAGCATCGGACAGACCGGAGACGAGCAGTACTTC. Translation gives CASSIGQTGDEQYF.